Listed below are T cell receptor beta chains from one sample, sequenced in a study of cytomegalovirus exposure and HLA in healthy donors. TCRdb keeps only in-frame clones here, not all; method: immunoSEQ multiplex PCR. The sample table sets out about 48,000 clones. The specimen sequenced was PBMCs. All receptors derive from a male donor in good health and CMV-seropositive. Both conserved end residues are part of each CDR3. Fields, in order: D gene, J gene, V gene, CDR3 DNA, CDR3 protein. A D gene is named only where the DNA matches it firmly.

>TRBD1|TRBJ2-6|TRBV9
TGTGCCAGCAGGGCGGACAGGGTATGGACCGGGGCCAACGTCCTGACTTTC
CASRADRVWTGANVLTF
>TRBD1|TRBJ2-7|TRBV28
TGTGCCAGCGGGACCGGGACAGGGAGTGCCTACGAGCAGTACTTC
CASGTGTGSAYEQYF
>.|TRBJ1-2|TRBV29-1
TGCAGCGTGGAGGACGGAAATTATGGCTACACCTTC
CSVEDGNYGYTF
>TRBD2|TRBJ2-3|TRBV19
TGTGCCAGTAGTAACATAGCGGGGGGGGCAGATACGCAGTATTTT
CASSNIAGGADTQYF
>TRBD1|TRBJ2-7|TRBV6-5
TGTGCCAGCAGACCCCGACAGGGGGCTTGGTACGAGCAGTACTTC
CASRPRQGAWYEQYF
>TRBD2|TRBJ2-1|TRBV6-5
TGTGCCAGCAGTCCCGGGACTAGCGGTGAGAAGCAGTTCTTC
CASSPGTSGEKQFF
>.|TRBJ1-3|TRBV7-2
TGTGCCAGCAGCCCCCCGGGAGCTCTGTCGGGAAACACCATATATTTT
CASSPPGALSGNTIYF
>.|TRBJ2-3|TRBV4-3
TGCGCCAGCAGCCAAGATCGACAGGTTCCAGATACGCAGTATTTT
CASSQDRQVPDTQYF
>TRBD1|TRBJ2-7|TRBV5-6
TGTGCCAGCAGCTGGGACAGAGCCTACGAGCAGTACTTC
CASSWDRAYEQYF
>.|TRBJ2-3|TRBV28
TGTGCCAGCAAGGAGACGGTCCCGGATACGCAGTATTTT
CASKETVPDTQYF
>.|TRBJ1-2|TRBV18
TGTGCCAGCTCACCATCCGGCCAAGGACTATTGGGCTACACCTTC
CASSPSGQGLLGYTF
>TRBD1|TRBJ1-2|TRBV6-5
TGTGCCAGCAGTTACTCCCATCGGGACAGGGGTGGCTACACCTTC
CASSYSHRDRGGYTF
>.|TRBJ2-2|TRBV6-6
TGTGCCAGCAGCCACGTCAAGGCGGGGACCAGGGAGCTGTTTTTT
CASSHVKAGTRELFF
>.|TRBJ1-6|TRBV18
TGTGCCAGCTCACCATCATCCGGGATTAATTCACCCCTCCACTTT
CASSPSSGINSPLHF
>.|TRBJ2-2|TRBV5-1
TGCGCCAGCAGTCCACCGCGCGGCGGCGCGAACACCGGGGAGCTGTTTTTT
CASSPPRGGANTGELFF
>.|TRBJ2-7|TRBV7-7
TGTGCCAGCAGCTTAGATACAGGGGAGGATAGCGACGAGCAGTACTTC
CASSLDTGEDSDEQYF
>.|TRBJ1-4|TRBV7-9
TGTGCCAGCAGCCCTAGACAGGCAGGGGAAAAACTGTTTTTT
CASSPRQAGEKLFF
>TRBD1|TRBJ2-7|TRBV4-3
TGCGCCAGCAGCCTAAGGGCTCCGGGACAGGGGGACGTATACGAGCAGTACTTC
CASSLRAPGQGDVYEQYF
>.|TRBJ2-7|TRBV11-1
TGTGCCAGCAGCCCGCGCAGCTCGCGGCCCTCCTACGAGCAGTACTTC
CASSPRSSRPSYEQYF
>TRBD1|TRBJ2-7|TRBV9
TGTGCCAGCAGCCTAGAGGGGGCCCCGCTTCATGGAGAGCAGTACTTC
CASSLEGAPLHGEQYF
>TRBD2|TRBJ2-3|TRBV5-4
TGTGCCAGCAGCTTGGGGGCGGGGGTTAGCACAGATACGCAGTATTTT
CASSLGAGVSTDTQYF
>.|TRBJ1-5|TRBV10-3
TGTGCCATCAGTGAGTCGGTCGGGGTCTTGGGCAATCAGCCCCAGCATTTT
CAISESVGVLGNQPQHF
>.|TRBJ2-5|TRBV10-3
TGTGCCATCAAGGACAGCGGACTGGGGGAATTCCAAGAGACCCAGTACTTC
CAIKDSGLGEFQETQYF
>TRBD1|TRBJ2-1|TRBV7-3
TGTGCCAGCAGCCCCGACAGGGCAGACTACAATGAGCAGTTCTTC
CASSPDRADYNEQFF
>TRBD1|TRBJ2-2|TRBV2
TGTGCCAGCAGTTTTTCTCGCGCGACAGGGGCTACCGGGGAGCTGTTTTTT
CASSFSRATGATGELFF
>TRBD2|TRBJ2-3|TRBV7-2
TGTGCCAGCAGCCCCATGGGGAGCGGGGGGCAAGATACGCAGTATTTT
CASSPMGSGGQDTQYF
>.|TRBJ2-3|TRBV4-3
TGCGCCAGCAGCCAAGATCTTACCTCTAGCGCGGATACGCAGTATTTT
CASSQDLTSSADTQYF
>TRBD2|TRBJ2-3|TRBV30
TGTGCCTGGAGTGTACTGCCCAGCGGGGGGGGCCCGCAGTATTTT
CAWSVLPSGGGPQYF
>TRBD2|TRBJ2-7|TRBV13
TGTGCCAGCAGCTTAGGTTGGGGGGGTGAGGCCTACGAGCAGTACTTC
CASSLGWGGEAYEQYF
>TRBD1|TRBJ2-5|TRBV28
TGTGCCAGCAGTCCACCGGGACAGTTCCAAGAGACCCAGTACTTC
CASSPPGQFQETQYF
>.|TRBJ1-1|TRBV25-1
TGTGCCAGCAGTGATGAGGGGGAGTTGTTTTTAGGGGCTTTCTTT
CASSDEGELFLGAFF
>.|TRBJ1-2|TRBV6-1
TGTGCCAGCAGTGAAGCTTTACAGGGCCGGAACTATGGCTACACCTTC
CASSEALQGRNYGYTF
>TRBD2|TRBJ2-1|TRBV11-2
TGTGCCAGCAGCACATACGGGGGGGCCTCCTACAATGAGCAGTTCTTC
CASSTYGGASYNEQFF
>.|TRBJ1-1|TRBV7-2
TGTGCCAGCAGCTTACTAATGAACACTGAAGCTTTCTTT
CASSLLMNTEAFF
>TRBD2|TRBJ2-3|TRBV2
TGTGCCAGCCTATCGGGGGGGATTCGGGCAGATACGCAGTATTTT
CASLSGGIRADTQYF
>TRBD2|TRBJ2-7|TRBV7-9
TGTGCCAGCAGCCCCTCTAGGGGCGGGGGGGTCTACGAGCAGTACTTC
CASSPSRGGGVYEQYF
>.|TRBJ2-4|TRBV19
TGTGCCAGTAGTAACAGGGAAGGGATAGCCAAAAACATTCAGTACTTC
CASSNREGIAKNIQYF
>TRBD1|TRBJ1-2|TRBV2
TGTGCCAGCACCAAAGGGGGCGCAGGACCCCTAGGCGGCTACACCTTC
CASTKGGAGPLGGYTF